Sequencing of this TCR beta chain was carried out in a study of blood T cell repertoires in COVID-19 (dated by TCRdb to between 2020 and 2021). At the level of the whole study: Collaborator samples came from the United States, Italy and Spain and covered acute and convalescent phases of COVID-19. The repertoires were released in a freely available public database intended as a resource for research on the immune response to SARS-CoV-2. The prospective study material was composed of cDNA or gDNA derived from T cells, B-cell-depleted T cells, or PBMCs. Sample metadata almost always included a de-identified subject ID, COVID-19 status, age in years and sex. Subjects who had been exposed to COVID-19, were actively infected with it, or had recovered from it provided the deeply sampled blood TCRbeta repertoires that made up the dataset. HLA class I and class II types, where available, came from metadata supplied by the sample provider rather than from assay-based typing. Samples came from the ongoing ImmuneRACE study (first 160 participants) plus 1,254 subjects from 6 global collaborators. Results and caveats for the whole study, not just this receptor: The amount of clinical and demographic metadata varied by source and participant and was provided uncurated.

Note on this clone: There is no known antigen for this receptor. Per-base quality was not reported, and no clone a single base away is much larger than it.

CDR1 MNHEY and CDR2 SVGAGI are derived from the germline V gene. Here V drops 6 bases and J drops 6 bases, and the junction holds 7 bases not matched to any gene. CDR3 length: 14 amino acids, cysteine to phenylalanine. The kept DNA is CDR3 alone, 42 bases in frame from the first base. A second Seattle source provided samples from volunteer blood donors who had recovered from COVID-19. The collaborating institutions used their own protocols to collect whole blood in K2EDTA tubes. Collaborator samples were shipped for TCRbeta analysis as frozen whole blood, isolated PBMCs, or DNA extracted from either sample type. TCRbeta CDR3 regions were amplified from genomic DNA by means of the immunoSEQ Assay, a bias-controlled multiplex PCR. The published analysis was carried out like this. Nucleated cell counts per sample were estimated from amplification of reference gene primers within the assay. To quantify the absolute abundance of each unique TCRbeta CDR3 rearrangement, sequence reads were collapsed and filtered. For each sample, productive Simpson clonality was calculated by taking the square root of Simpson's diversity index across productive rearrangements. In its TCRdb copy, this immuneACCESS table keeps in-frame sequences only and misses some clones. Where compared with another copy, unresolved V genes explain less than half of these, and the others have no known cause. V and J calls plus clone size are reproduced from that table; the DNA served to infer D and trimming. Recorded for this sample are 240,000 or so clones; approximately 90% of them occurred a single time. The ten largest clonotypes hold 0.75% to 1% of the sample.

Sequencing was done on a sample of peripheral blood. The sequence was collected from a woman aged 40 to 50 who had recovered from COVID-19. The chain uses TRBV6-5 and TRBJ1-5, with 8 bases matching TRBD1. The sequence in DNA is TGTGCCAGCAGACCCGGACAGGGAAGTCAGCCCCAGCATTTT. Translated, it reads CASRPGQGSQPQHF.